The 16 T cell receptor beta chains presented below share a single source sample, sequenced in a study of Tregs in tolerant kidney transplant recipients. Here immunoSEQ multiplex PCR was the method, and the copy in TCRdb shows in-frame clones only, minus some. The sample shows about 14,000 clones, about four fifths of them seen only once. The specimen was Tregs from blood, collected before the transplant. These receptors were collected from a human donor who received a combined kidney and bone marrow transplant.

This chain connects TRBV6-6 to TRBJ2-1; the D gene is possibly TRBD2 (5 bases). The CDR3 covers 14 residues. Germline CDR1 MNHNY, CDR2 SVGAGI (reference sequence). V was pared by 10 bases and J by 9 bases, with 22 bases between. CDR3: CAILGADASGEQFF. CDR3 nucleotide sequence: TGTGCCATCCTCGGAGCGGACGCATCGGGTGAGCAGTTCTTC.

The chain is built from TRBV2 and TRBJ2-5; D uncertain. Germline CDR1 reads SNHLY; CDR2 reads FYNNEI. The V end was cut by 5 bases, the J end by 7 bases, with 11 bases between. The CDR3 runs to 12 residues. The CDR3 protein is CASSLVSPTQYF. Written as DNA, the CDR3 is TGTGCCAGCAGTCTAGTCTCCCCGACCCAGTACTTC.

This chain connects TRBV10-3 to TRBJ2-3; 7 positions match TRBD2. J lost 3 bases, V lost 0 bases, and 3 bases had no gene match. CDR3 length: 15 residues. The germline CDR1 and CDR2 sequences are ENHRY and SYGVKD. The CDR3, as DNA: TGTGCCATCAGTGAGTCGGGGAGGGCGACAGATACGCAGTATTTT. This translates into CAISESGRATDTQYF.

The rearrangement links TRBV5-1 to TRBJ2-3; a weak D match, TRBD2 (5 bases). CDR1 is SGHRS and CDR2 is YFSETQ in the germline V gene. The CDR3 is 16 amino acids. V was trimmed by 0 bases and J by 2 bases, leaving 13 bases between them. As DNA, the CDR3 is TGCGCCAGCAGCTTGGGGGAGATACACCACACAGATACGCAGTATTTT. Translating it yields CASSLGEIHHTDTQYF.

The V call is TRBV6-1, the J call TRBJ2-7; the match to TRBD1 covers 9 bases. V lost 3 bases to trimming and J lost 2 bases; unmatched junction nucleotides: 2. The CDR3 is made up of 14 amino acids. CDR1 is MNHNS, CDR2 SASEGT, per germline. The CDR3, as DNA: TGTGCCAGCAGTGATGGGACAGGGACCTACGAGCAGTACTTC. Amino acid sequence: CASSDGTGTYEQYF.

The rearrangement joins TRBV5-4 to TRBJ2-3, with D perhaps TRBD1 (6 bases). The CDR3 is made up of 15 amino acids. Germline V gene lookup returns CDR1 SGHNT and CDR2 YYREEE (reference sequence). The V and J ends lost 2 bases and 3 bases respectively, with 13 bases between them. The CDR3 protein is CASSFARGLTDTQYF. For the CDR3, the DNA is TGTGCCAGCAGCTTTGCCAGGGGTTTGACAGATACGCAGTATTTT. The whole variable domain, filled in from reference TRBV5-4 and TRBJ2-3, reads ETGVTQSPTHLIKTRGQQVTLRCSSQSGHNTVSWYQQALGQGPQFIFQYYREEENGRGNFPPRFSGLQFPNYSSELNVNALELDDSALYLCASSFARGLTDTQYFGPGTRLTVL.

This clone has just one count. The chain combines TRBV20-1 with TRBJ2-5; D unclear. Germline CDR1 reads DFQATT; CDR2 reads SNEGSKA (reference sequence). V was cut by 7 bases and J by 3 bases, with 9 bases left in between. CDR3 length equals 11 residues. Written as DNA, the CDR3 is TGCAGTGGGGCTGACAAAGAGACCCAGTACTTC. The encoded protein is CSGADKETQYF.

The chain carries TRBV14 and TRBJ2-7; 9 bases are a match to TRBD1. Trimming cost V 4 bases and J 0 bases; bases outside gene matches: 1. CDR1 and CDR2 from the germline V gene are SGHDN and FVKESK. CDR3 length equals 14 residues. CDR3 in amino acids: CASSRDRASYEQYF. The CDR3 nucleotides read TGTGCCAGCAGCCGGGACAGGGCCTCCTACGAGCAGTACTTC.

This clone was found once. The CDR3 region has the DNA TGTGCCAGCAGCCTGTGGGGGACACCCTCTGGAAACACCATATATTTT. Translated: CASSLWGTPSGNTIYF. The V call is TRBV7-9, the J call TRBJ1-3; D might be TRBD1 (6 bases). Trimming cost V 5 bases and J 0 bases, with 14 bases left between them. The CDR3 totals 16 residues. From germline, CDR1 is SEHNR and CDR2 FQNEAQ (reference sequence).

The chain links TRBV9 to TRBJ2-1, with TRBD1 matching over 9 bases. V shed 4 bases and J 6 bases; nucleotides not matched to a gene: 11. The germline gives CDR1 SGDLS, CDR2 YYNGEE. CDR3 length: 16 residues. CDR3 region: CASSPRGQGIANEQFF. DNA of the CDR3: TGTGCCAGCAGCCCCAGGGGACAGGGAATAGCCAATGAGCAGTTCTTC.

The V gene is TRBV27, the J gene TRBJ2-5, with D possibly being TRBD2 (6 bases). The last part of the DNA fits TRBJ2-7 better; the J call may be wrong. The CDR3 is 15 amino acids. Germline V CDR1 and CDR2: MNHEY, SMNVEV (reference sequence). As DNA, the CDR3 is TGTGCCAGCAGAGGGGTTTTAAGGAGGGCCCACGAGCAGTACTTC. Translating gives CASRGVLRRAHEQYF.

The genes are TRBV15 and TRBJ1-2; possible D gene TRBD1, 5 bases. Germline loops: CDR1 LNHNV, CDR2 YYDKDF (reference sequence). The V end lost 0 bases, the J end lost 3 bases, and 11 bases lay between the germline ends. This CDR3 is 15 amino acids long. This chain's CDR3 is CATSRDLGDYYGYTF. In DNA, the CDR3 is TGTGCCACCAGCAGAGACTTAGGGGACTACTATGGCTACACCTTC.

J is TRBJ2-3 and V is TRBV6-1; the D is unclear. CDR1 MNHNS and CDR2 SASEGT come from the germline V gene. The germline V and J ends were trimmed by 4 bases and 7 bases, with 18 bases remaining between them. The CDR3 is 15 amino acids. The CDR3 loop reads CASSGLQTPTNTQYF. The CDR3 DNA follows: TGTGCCAGCAGTGGACTCCAGACCCCGACCAATACGCAGTATTTT.

The chain recombines TRBV6-6 with TRBJ1-4; weak D call: TRBD1 (5 bases). This CDR3 comprises 14 residues. The V end lost 6 bases, the J end lost 7 bases, and 15 bases lay between the germline ends. Germline lookup yields CDR1 MNHNY and CDR2 SVGAGI (reference sequence). The CDR3 DNA reads as TGTGCCAGCAGAGAAGGGGTAGGCGCTGAAAAACTGTTTTTT. This sequence encodes CASREGVGAEKLFF.

The rearrangement joins TRBV2 to TRBJ2-4; 8 bases map to TRBD2. This CDR3 spans 15 amino acids. Germline CDR1 is SNHLY and CDR2 is FYNNEI. The junction had 7 bases not matched to a gene; V was cut back by 2 bases and J by 7 bases. CDR3: CASSEYIAGSNIQYF. For the CDR3, the DNA is TGTGCCAGCAGTGAATATATAGCGGGAAGTAACATTCAGTACTTC.

CDR3 protein: CASVIGQGRYEQYF. In DNA form, the CDR3 reads TGTGCCAGCGTCATCGGACAGGGCCGCTACGAGCAGTACTTC. The chain recombines TRBV28 with TRBJ2-7, with TRBD1 matching 8 bases. CDR1 and CDR2 (germline): MDHEN, SYDVKM. V trimming: 8 bases; J trimming: 3 bases; junction bases outside the gene matches: 9. This CDR3 has 14 residues.